Described below is a single TCR beta chain sequence and its context. This clone was seen at least ten times. No cognate antigen has been identified for it. Per-base qualities were not stored, and no clone one base away is much larger. The library was generated by the immunoSEQ multiplex PCR assay. Alongside multiparametric flow cytometry, deep sequencing of rearranged TCR beta loci was used to profile the T cell repertoires. TCRdb provides this immuneACCESS table in a form limited to in-frame rearrangements. Some clones are lacking; in checked studies, under half of them reflect an unresolved V gene, and why the rest are absent is not known. This sample holds some 26,000 clones; roughly four fifths were observed only once. Roughly 31% of the sample comes from the top ten. The germline V gene (reference sequence) specifies GTSNPN as CDR1 and SVGIG as CDR2. The CDR3 has 13 amino acids, counting the end cysteine and phenylalanine. Just the 39-base CDR3 DNA is kept, in frame starting at base 1. Trimming accounts for 1 base at V and 7 bases at J, while the number of junction bases matched to no gene is 1.

The data were taken from a study of lymphopenia after photon versus proton radiotherapy (dated by TCRdb to the late 2010s). Study-level background: The immunological effects of photon versus proton radiation therapy were compared in patients with gastrointestinal tumors who developed high-grade lymphopenia. The roughly 21 patients in the cohort had gastrointestinal tumors, were treated with either photon or proton therapy, and subsequently developed lymphopenia. The study aimed to characterize how the two radiation modalities differ in their impact on the immune system.

What the research found in general, with its limitations: After the lymphocyte count nadir, repertoires from photon-treated patients showed oligoclonal expansion, particularly of CD8+ Temra cells, and this expansion drove the decline in diversity. The survival association was assessed only in patients who died, and better survival with proton therapy was presented by the authors as a possibility rather than a demonstrated result. During treatment, patients who received photon therapy lost naive T cells and TCR diversity and gained effector/memory populations, whereas patients who received proton therapy remained relatively stable. Across the cohort, a larger post-nadir drop in TCR diversity was inversely correlated with overall survival time among patients who died.

This receptor chain uses TRBV30 and TRBJ1-6; 7 bases in between match TRBD1. The clonotype was recovered from a man aged 50 to 59 with gastric cancer. The material sequenced was peripheral blood, taken from a patient treated with photon-based radiotherapy. The CDR3 reads as follows: CAWSGDSNSPLHF. In nucleotide form, the sequence is TGTGCCTGGAGTGGGGACAGCAATTCACCCCTCCACTTT.